Listed below are T cell receptor beta chains from one sample, sequenced in a study of blood T cells in healthy people across ages. Each CDR3 protein gets one entry after TCRdb re-called the 5' RACE reads with MiXCR. The data show roughly 900,000 distinct CDR3 sequences, with less than 35% seen just once and 17% held by the top ten. Sequenced sample: blood. These receptors were obtained from an elderly woman in good health. CDR3s include the opening cysteine and the closing phenylalanine or tryptophan. The D gene is left open where the match is weak. The size field is filled for only some rows; it gives once, few, many or a size class.

D gene: TRBD1
J gene: TRBJ1-5
V gene: TRBV5-6
clone size: NA
CDR3 DNA: TGTGCCAGCAGCTTTTCTCGCAGGGGGCCTCAGCCCCAGCATTTT
CDR3 protein: CASSFSRRGPQPQHF

D gene: NA
J gene: TRBJ2-7
V gene: TRBV20-1
clone size: once
CDR3 DNA: TGCAGTGCTAGTGCGCGACCGGGACCCTACGAGCAGTACTTC
CDR3 protein: CSASARPGPYEQYF

D gene: TRBD1
J gene: TRBJ2-1
V gene: TRBV28
clone size: many
CDR3 DNA: TGTGCCAGCAGTCCGGACAGGTGGGATGAGCAGTTCTTC
CDR3 protein: CASSPDRWDEQFF

D gene: TRBD1
J gene: TRBJ1-2
V gene: TRBV7-9
clone size: NA
CDR3 DNA: TGTGCCAGCAGCTTAGGATTACAGGGGGGGCGTGGCTACACCTTC
CDR3 protein: CASSLGLQGGRGYTF

D gene: NA
J gene: TRBJ1-2
V gene: TRBV10-3
clone size: NA
CDR3 DNA: TGTGCCATCAGTGAAGACGGTGGTTGGGGCTACACCTTC
CDR3 protein: CAISEDGGWGYTF

D gene: NA
J gene: TRBJ2-1
V gene: TRBV7-2
clone size: many
CDR3 DNA: TGTGCCAGCAGCTACAGGGCTAACTACAATGAGCAGTTCTTC
CDR3 protein: CASSYRANYNEQFF

D gene: NA
J gene: TRBJ2-5
V gene: TRBV7-2
clone size: many
CDR3 DNA: TGTGCCAGCAGCTTAGTCGGGGGGCGAGAGGAGACCCAGTACTTC
CDR3 protein: CASSLVGGREETQYF

D gene: NA
J gene: TRBJ2-7
V gene: TRBV4-2
clone size: many
CDR3 DNA: TGTGCCAGCAGCCAAGATTTGACGGCAGGTCCGTACGAGCAGTACTTC
CDR3 protein: CASSQDLTAGPYEQYF

D gene: TRBD1
J gene: TRBJ1-4
V gene: TRBV20-1
clone size: NA
CDR3 DNA: TGCAGTTACCAACCCATTCCCTGGACAGGGGGCGGAAAACTGTTTTTT
CDR3 protein: CSYQPIPWTGGGKLFF

D gene: NA
J gene: TRBJ1-2
V gene: TRBV27
clone size: many
CDR3 DNA: TGTGCCAGCAGTTCATCGGGTTCCGTGAACTATGGCTACACCTTC
CDR3 protein: CASSSSGSVNYGYTF

D gene: NA
J gene: TRBJ2-3
V gene: TRBV11-2
clone size: few
CDR3 DNA: TGTGCCACCGGCGACGGAAGGCACCCCACAGATACGCAGTATTTT
CDR3 protein: CATGDGRHPTDTQYF

D gene: TRBD1
J gene: TRBJ2-5
V gene: TRBV7-9
clone size: NA
CDR3 DNA: TGTGCCAGCAGCTTAGCGGGCAGGGGGCAGGTGGAGACCCAGTACTTC
CDR3 protein: CASSLAGRGQVETQYF

D gene: TRBD2
J gene: TRBJ2-5
V gene: TRBV6-1
clone size: NA
CDR3 DNA: TGTGCCAGCAGTGAAGGTTTTCCGGCGGGGGGCCGGGAGACCCAGTACTTC
CDR3 protein: CASSEGFPAGGRETQYF

D gene: NA
J gene: TRBJ1-5
V gene: TRBV15
clone size: many
CDR3 DNA: TGTGCCACCAGCAGAGGGAGGCCCAACAATCAGCCCCAGCATTTT
CDR3 protein: CATSRGRPNNQPQHF

D gene: NA
J gene: TRBJ1-4
V gene: TRBV7-9
clone size: NA
CDR3 DNA: TGTGCCAGCAGCTCCCCTCCTCCTAATGAAAAACTGTTTTTT
CDR3 protein: CASSSPPPNEKLFF

D gene: NA
J gene: TRBJ1-2
V gene: TRBV12-3/TRBV12-4
clone size: NA
CDR3 DNA: TGTGCCAGCAGTCAAAGGGGAGGCTACACCTTC
CDR3 protein: CASSQRGGYTF

D gene: NA
J gene: TRBJ1-2
V gene: TRBV7-9
clone size: NA
CDR3 DNA: TGTGCCAGCACCACGGCGGGCTGGGACTATGGCTACACCTTC
CDR3 protein: CASTTAGWDYGYTF

D gene: NA
J gene: TRBJ1-2
V gene: TRBV12-3/TRBV12-4
clone size: many
CDR3 DNA: TGTGCCAGCAGTTTAAGCGGAGGAGACTATGGCTACACCTTC
CDR3 protein: CASSLSGGDYGYTF

D gene: NA
J gene: TRBJ2-5
V gene: TRBV14
clone size: few
CDR3 DNA: TGTGCCAGCAGCCAATCGGGACCGGTGTGGGAGCAGTACTTC
CDR3 protein: CASSQSGPVWEQYF

D gene: TRBD1
J gene: TRBJ1-4
V gene: TRBV14
clone size: NA
CDR3 DNA: TGTGCCAGCAGCCAACCCCGACAGGGATATGGTGAAAAACCGTTTTTT
CDR3 protein: CASSQPRQGYGEKPFF

D gene: NA
J gene: TRBJ2-1
V gene: TRBV3-1
clone size: many
CDR3 DNA: TGTGCCAGCAGCCAGGGCCTAGCTTCCGCCAATGAGCAGTTCTTC
CDR3 protein: CASSQGLASANEQFF

D gene: NA
J gene: TRBJ2-6
V gene: TRBV4-3
clone size: few
CDR3 DNA: TGCGCCAGCAGCCAAGTAGGCCGACCTATTGCCGGGGCCAACGTCCTGACTTTC
CDR3 protein: CASSQVGRPIAGANVLTF

D gene: NA
J gene: TRBJ2-5
V gene: TRBV15
clone size: many
CDR3 DNA: TGTGCCACCAGCAGAGATCGCCAGGGACTTACGGAGACCCAGTACTTC
CDR3 protein: CATSRDRQGLTETQYF

D gene: TRBD2
J gene: TRBJ2-3
V gene: TRBV7-2
clone size: many
CDR3 DNA: TGTGCCAGCAGACTAGCGGGGGGGGGAGATACGCAGTATTTT
CDR3 protein: CASRLAGGGDTQYF

D gene: TRBD2
J gene: TRBJ2-7
V gene: TRBV6-1
clone size: many
CDR3 DNA: TGTGCCAGCAGTCGCCCGGGACTAGCGGACTACGAGCAGTACTTC
CDR3 protein: CASSRPGLADYEQYF

D gene: TRBD1
J gene: TRBJ2-1
V gene: TRBV4-3
clone size: many
CDR3 DNA: TGCGCCAGCAGCCAAGTTTCCGGGACAGGTTTGAGCAATGAGCAGTTCTTC
CDR3 protein: CASSQVSGTGLSNEQFF

D gene: TRBD1
J gene: TRBJ1-1
V gene: TRBV3-1
clone size: NA
CDR3 DNA: TGTGCCAGCAGCCCAACCGGGACAGGATTTATGAACACTGAAGCTTTCTTT
CDR3 protein: CASSPTGTGFMNTEAFF

D gene: NA
J gene: TRBJ2-1
V gene: TRBV5-1
clone size: NA
CDR3 DNA: TGCGCCAGCAGCTTAGCCGGACAGCCCGACAATGAGCAGTTCTTC
CDR3 protein: CASSLAGQPDNEQFF

D gene: TRBD1
J gene: TRBJ1-4
V gene: TRBV30
clone size: NA
CDR3 DNA: TGTGCCTGTACGTCAGGGGGCAAGGTTGAAAAACTGTTTTTT
CDR3 protein: CACTSGGKVEKLFF

D gene: NA
J gene: TRBJ1-2
V gene: TRBV11-2
clone size: few
CDR3 DNA: TGTGCCAGCAGCCCGTCTCCCGGGGCCGGCTACACCTTC
CDR3 protein: CASSPSPGAGYTF

D gene: TRBD1
J gene: TRBJ2-3
V gene: TRBV10-3
clone size: many
CDR3 DNA: TGTGCCATCAAAAGGACAGGGGGCGCGGGAGATACGCAGTATTTT
CDR3 protein: CAIKRTGGAGDTQYF

D gene: NA
J gene: TRBJ1-2
V gene: TRBV29-1
clone size: many
CDR3 DNA: TGCAGCGCGGAGGGGGGGGCTGGCTACACCTTC
CDR3 protein: CSAEGGAGYTF

D gene: NA
J gene: TRBJ2-7
V gene: TRBV5-1
clone size: few
CDR3 DNA: TGCGCCAGCCGACAAGCTATTCCCTACGAGCAGTACTTC
CDR3 protein: CASRQAIPYEQYF

D gene: NA
J gene: TRBJ2-4
V gene: TRBV20-1
clone size: many
CDR3 DNA: TGCAGTGCTAGAGAATCACAGGGAACAGTAGCCAAAAACATTCAGTACTTC
CDR3 protein: CSARESQGTVAKNIQYF

D gene: NA
J gene: TRBJ1-1
V gene: TRBV20-1
clone size: NA
CDR3 DNA: TGCAGTGCTAACAGGGATGCGAACACTGAAGCTTTCTTT
CDR3 protein: CSANRDANTEAFF

D gene: NA
J gene: TRBJ2-3
V gene: TRBV27
clone size: many
CDR3 DNA: TGTGCCAGCAGTGGCTCTCGGGGGGCGCGAAGAGCTAGCACAGATACGCAGTATTTT
CDR3 protein: CASSGSRGARRASTDTQYF

D gene: TRBD1
J gene: TRBJ2-3
V gene: TRBV6-1
clone size: many
CDR3 DNA: TGTGCCAGCAGCAAAAGACAGGGTTCTTATTCAGATACGCAGTATTTT
CDR3 protein: CASSKRQGSYSDTQYF

D gene: NA
J gene: TRBJ1-6
V gene: TRBV29-1
clone size: NA
CDR3 DNA: TGCAGCGTTACACCGGCGGGGATGTTTTCACCCCTCCACTTT
CDR3 protein: CSVTPAGMFSPLHF

D gene: NA
J gene: TRBJ1-6
V gene: TRBV5-1
clone size: NA
CDR3 DNA: TGCGCCAGCATACAAGAGCTGAATTCACCCCTCCACTTT
CDR3 protein: CASIQELNSPLHF

D gene: TRBD2
J gene: TRBJ2-1
V gene: TRBV3-1
clone size: many
CDR3 DNA: TGTGCCAGCAGCCAAGATGGGACTAGCCTCAGCTCCTACAATGAGCAGTTCTTC
CDR3 protein: CASSQDGTSLSSYNEQFF

D gene: TRBD1
J gene: TRBJ1-1
V gene: TRBV11-3
clone size: few
CDR3 DNA: TGTGCCAGCAGCCCCCGGACAGGGGAGACTTTCTTT
CDR3 protein: CASSPRTGETFF

D gene: NA
J gene: TRBJ2-7
V gene: TRBV6-6
clone size: few
CDR3 DNA: TGTGCCAGCAGTGCGGGGCCCCGACAAGAGAACGAGCAGTACTTC
CDR3 protein: CASSAGPRQENEQYF

D gene: TRBD1
J gene: TRBJ1-5
V gene: TRBV5-1
clone size: many
CDR3 DNA: TGCGCCAGCAGCTTGGGGAGGACAGGGGATCAGCCCCAGCATTTT
CDR3 protein: CASSLGRTGDQPQHF

D gene: TRBD1
J gene: TRBJ2-4
V gene: TRBV5-1
clone size: few
CDR3 DNA: TGCGCCAGCAGCATGGGACAGGGGGTTATGGCCAAAAACATTCAGTACTTC
CDR3 protein: CASSMGQGVMAKNIQYF

D gene: TRBD2
J gene: TRBJ2-3
V gene: TRBV28
clone size: many
CDR3 DNA: TGTGCCAGCAAACTCCATAGCGGGGGGGCCGGGACCACAGATACGCAGTATTTT
CDR3 protein: CASKLHSGGAGTTDTQYF

D gene: TRBD2
J gene: TRBJ2-3
V gene: TRBV2
clone size: many
CDR3 DNA: TGTGCCAGCAGCGCGCTACAGCGGGGGAGGACAGATACGCAGTATTTT
CDR3 protein: CASSALQRGRTDTQYF

D gene: NA
J gene: TRBJ2-1
V gene: TRBV14
clone size: NA
CDR3 DNA: TGTGCCAGCAGCGGGGACCTGGACGGTGAGCAGTTCTTC
CDR3 protein: CASSGDLDGEQFF

D gene: NA
J gene: TRBJ1-1
V gene: TRBV3-1
clone size: NA
CDR3 DNA: TGTGCCAGCAGCCAAGGGGATGAAGCTTTCTTT
CDR3 protein: CASSQGDEAFF

D gene: TRBD1
J gene: TRBJ1-1
V gene: TRBV20-1
clone size: NA
CDR3 DNA: TGCAGTGTACGAGGACAGGGTGGTAATGAAGCTTTCTTT
CDR3 protein: CSVRGQGGNEAFF

D gene: TRBD1
J gene: TRBJ1-1
V gene: TRBV5-1
clone size: few
CDR3 DNA: TGCGCCAGCAGCGCGGGACAGGGTTTAGGAAACACTGAAGCTTTCTTT
CDR3 protein: CASSAGQGLGNTEAFF

D gene: NA
J gene: TRBJ1-2
V gene: TRBV30
clone size: many
CDR3 DNA: TGTGCCTGGAGTGGGGGGGGGCCCGGCTACACCTTC
CDR3 protein: CAWSGGGPGYTF

D gene: NA
J gene: TRBJ2-3
V gene: TRBV5-5
clone size: many
CDR3 DNA: TGTGCCAGCAGCTCGGCACGGGGGTTCACAGATACGCAGTATTTT
CDR3 protein: CASSSARGFTDTQYF

D gene: NA
J gene: TRBJ2-3
V gene: TRBV4-1
clone size: few
CDR3 DNA: TGCGCCAGCAGCCAAGAAGTGGGGGGCCGCACAGATACGCAGTATTTT
CDR3 protein: CASSQEVGGRTDTQYF

D gene: NA
J gene: TRBJ2-5
V gene: TRBV6-5
clone size: NA
CDR3 DNA: TGTGCCAGCAGTAGGACAGCCCTCTCCTACAATGGGCAGTACTTC
CDR3 protein: CASSRTALSYNGQYF

D gene: TRBD1
J gene: TRBJ1-2
V gene: TRBV7-8
clone size: few
CDR3 DNA: TGTGCCAGCAGCTTAGGGACAGGTCTTAACTATGGCTACACCTTC
CDR3 protein: CASSLGTGLNYGYTF

D gene: TRBD2
J gene: TRBJ2-1
V gene: TRBV27
clone size: many
CDR3 DNA: TGTGCCAGCAGCCAGTCCCTAGCGGGGGGCTATGATGAGCAGTTCTTC
CDR3 protein: CASSQSLAGGYDEQFF

D gene: TRBD1
J gene: TRBJ1-5
V gene: TRBV27
clone size: NA
CDR3 DNA: TGTGCCAGCAGTCGCGACAGGGGTGAGCCCCAGCATTTT
CDR3 protein: CASSRDRGEPQHF

D gene: NA
J gene: TRBJ2-1
V gene: TRBV7-6
clone size: many
CDR3 DNA: TGTGCCAGCAGCTTTCAGCCGCGCAGGAACAATGAGCAGTTCTTC
CDR3 protein: CASSFQPRRNNEQFF

D gene: NA
J gene: TRBJ2-1
V gene: TRBV7-2
clone size: many
CDR3 DNA: TGTGCCAGCAGAACAGACAGAGGGTCGGGCAATGAGCAGTTCTTC
CDR3 protein: CASRTDRGSGNEQFF